This is a list of T cell receptor beta chains from one sample in a study of T cell repertoires in cytomegalovirus infection. TCRdb redid the calling of the reads with MiXCR, one entry per CDR3 protein. The sample lists approximately 500,000 distinct CDR3 sequences, approximately 16% seen once, with more than 20% in the top ten. Sequencing input: CD8+ T cells from PBMCs. These receptors all stem from a human donor in good health (CMV status not recorded). Some clones in this sample may be carry-over from other donors' samples. Each CDR3 is given with its conserved first and last residue.

V	J	CDR3
TRBV30	TRBJ1-2	CAWSYDRESGYTF
TRBV7-9	TRBJ2-3	CASSFSVRETSTDTQYF
TRBV7-8	TRBJ2-1	CASTYREGRGQFF
TRBV19	TRBJ1-1	CASSSKRQDTEAFF
TRBV7-3	TRBJ2-1	CASSLAPGQGYEQFF
TRBV20-1	TRBJ1-5	CSASRAGGSNQPQHF
TRBV28	TRBJ2-7	CASSYLARGVNEYEQYF
TRBV27	TRBJ2-2	CASRPGLAERHGELFF
TRBV15	TRBJ1-5	CATSERSNQPQHF
TRBV29-1	TRBJ1-1	CSVANTEAFF
TRBV29-1	TRBJ2-3	CSVEGGFLPSDTQYF
TRBV20-1	TRBJ2-1	CSALTSSEQFF
TRBV2	TRBJ1-3	CASSPTQQGWGNTIYF
TRBV19	TRBJ2-1	CASSGVQLQGGYYNEQFF
TRBV6-6	TRBJ1-5	CASSYQVGEGNQPQHF
TRBV27	TRBJ2-7	CASSLTGVHEQYF
TRBV7-6	TRBJ2-1	CASSTTRNEQFF
TRBV7-3	TRBJ2-1	CASSLRLVDNDEQFF
TRBV7-9	TRBJ2-1	CASSLAIGEQFF
TRBV10-3	TRBJ2-7	CAIMGGSSYEQYF
TRBV2	TRBJ2-3	CASTRTEAADTQYF
TRBV6-4	TRBJ2-7	CASRVCLGTYEQYF
TRBV4-1	TRBJ2-1	CASSQLNSGGAWLSSYNEQFF
TRBV5-6	TRBJ1-2	CASSFGGRGRGYTF
TRBV7-3	TRBJ1-5	CASSPRSSPGYSNQPQHF
TRBV27	TRBJ1-6	CASSLPAVNSPLHF
TRBV7-9	TRBJ2-3	CASSLLQAGDTQYF
TRBV28	TRBJ2-7	CASHDYSYEQYF
TRBV6-1	TRBJ2-1	CASRRPGTNNEQFF
TRBV5-5	TRBJ2-2	CASSPVDREGTGELFF
TRBV10-3	TRBJ1-1	CAIRPGLNTEAFF
TRBV7-8	TRBJ2-1	CASSSGTRRGEQFF
TRBV11-2	TRBJ2-7	CASSLVTTGATYEQYF
TRBV24-1	TRBJ2-1	CATSDPTSGRTNEQFF
TRBV5-5	TRBJ1-4	CASSPGGRLNEKLFF
TRBV9	TRBJ2-1	CASNYRGFSYNEQFF
TRBV7-9	TRBJ2-1	CASSLEGSGSYNEQFF
TRBV28	TRBJ2-2	CASSSAGQGLTGELFF
TRBV7-9	TRBJ2-5	CASSPSGGLIQETQYF